The clone carrying this T cell receptor (beta chain) was seen only a few times. Its cognate antigen is unknown. The data were obtained in a study of CD8 T cells in ankylosing spondylitis. Whole-study results and caveats: In reactive arthritis synovial fluid and blood, some motif variants had been reported before. Fewer than ten highly homologous variants made up a TCR beta motif, and this motif appeared characteristic of ankylosing spondylitis blood.

The V gene lost 10 bases and the J gene lost 4 bases, with 13 bases spanning the gap. CDR1 MDHEN and CDR2 SYDVKM come from the germline V gene. The CDR3 spans 12 residues. Each CDR3 protein is one row after TCRdb ran MiXCR on the 5' RACE reads. The table includes 700,000 to 850,000 distinct CDR3 sequences, around 11% detected once. The clonotype comes from a male donor with ankylosing spondylitis. Sequenced: blood, either unsorted or a sorted T cell fraction (not recorded which). The chain combines TRBV28 with TRBJ1-1; D might be TRBD1 (5 bases). CDR3 amino acids: CATHQGRTEAFF. CDR3 DNA sequence: TGTGCCACGCATCAGGGTCGCACTGAAGCTTTCTTT.